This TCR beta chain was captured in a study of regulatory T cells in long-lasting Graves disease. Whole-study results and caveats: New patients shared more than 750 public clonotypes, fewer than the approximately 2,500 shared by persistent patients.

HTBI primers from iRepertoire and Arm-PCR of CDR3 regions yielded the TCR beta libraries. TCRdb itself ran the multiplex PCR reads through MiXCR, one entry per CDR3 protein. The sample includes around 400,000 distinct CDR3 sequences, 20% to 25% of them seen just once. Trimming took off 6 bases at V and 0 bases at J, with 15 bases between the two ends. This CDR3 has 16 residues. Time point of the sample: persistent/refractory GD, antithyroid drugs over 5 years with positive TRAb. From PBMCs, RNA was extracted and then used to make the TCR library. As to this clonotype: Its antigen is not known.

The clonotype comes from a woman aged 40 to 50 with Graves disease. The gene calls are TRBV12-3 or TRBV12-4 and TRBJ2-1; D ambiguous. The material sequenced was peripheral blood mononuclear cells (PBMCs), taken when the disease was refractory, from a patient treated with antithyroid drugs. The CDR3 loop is CASSFIQPGSYNEQFF. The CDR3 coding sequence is TGTGCCAGCAGCTTTATACAACCGGGCTCCTACAATGAGCAGTTCTTC.